The TCR beta chain under discussion was sequenced for a study of cytomegalovirus exposure and HLA in healthy donors. As for the study in general: Falling in the Caucasian-associated ancestry cluster were about 83% of under 450 genotyped donors. Study findings and constraints: Later work showed greater clonal expansion in HLA-associated TCR beta chains than in equally common others. Per a later analysis, 15,000 to 20,000 TCR beta sequences showed association with HLA alleles at 0.05 false discovery rate.

There were likely unrecorded immune exposures, though donors were nominally healthy when sampled. V lost 3 bases and J lost 4; bases outside the gene matches: 13. The CDR3 loop spans 18 amino acids. Germline V gene data show CDR1 as SGDLS and CDR2 as YYNGEE. A note on this clone: Its antigen is currently unknown.

PCR involved 60 Vbeta and 13 Jbeta primers. Here immunoSEQ multiplex PCR was the method, and the copy in TCRdb shows in-frame clones only, minus some. The sample contains about 150,000 clones, approximately 65% of which appear only once. The receptor comes from a woman in her fifties or sixties in good health and CMV-seronegative. The sample taken for sequencing was PBMCs. This chain uses TRBV9 with TRBJ2-7; 13 positions agree with TRBD2. CDR3 loop: CASSAGLAGPGVTYEQYF. CDR3 sequence (DNA): TGTGCCAGCAGCGCGGGACTAGCGGGACCCGGGGTCACTTACGAGCAGTACTTC.